This T cell receptor (beta chain) was sequenced for a study of spatial heterogeneity in lung cancer. Across the whole study: Taken at a median of around 2 years after resection, follow-up PBMC samples underwent sequencing when available. Sequence detection consistently recorded a greater number of beta-chain than alpha-chain sequences.

Concerning this clonotype itself: Its antigen is currently unknown.

Sample time point: blood at routine non-recurrence follow-up after resection. Unsorted whole RNA of tumor, nontumor lung or frozen PBMC was sequenced. The CDR3 spans 15 residues. Germline CDR1 MGHRA, CDR2 YSYEKL. V lost 4 bases to trimming and J lost 5 bases, with 14 bases between them. Study-level findings and limits: Ubiquitous expanded tumor TCRs were seen in blood more at resection than at follow-up.

Carried by each TCR cDNA molecule was a unique molecular identifier. TCRdb re-derived calls from the 5' RACE reads in MiXCR, one entry per CDR3 protein. There are about 120,000 distinct CDR3 sequences in the sample; over 9% occur only once, and roughly 15% lies in the top ten. V is TRBV4-1 and J is TRBJ1-4; D unresolved. This receptor was taken from a male donor with early-stage non-small cell lung cancer. The material sequenced was PBMCs, taken at follow-up. CDR3 residues: CASSRGSYTNEKLFF. The CDR3 bases are TGCGCCAGCAGCCGCGGATCCTACACAAATGAAAAACTGTTTTTT.